This T cell receptor (beta chain) was found in a study of T cell responses to AZD1222 COVID-19 vaccine. Assay: immunoSEQ multiplex PCR; the TCRdb copy retains only in-frame clones and omits some. The table lists over 100,000 clones, about 80% of them singletons. The study's findings and limits: The reported proportion of spike-specific TCRs targeting unmutated variant regions was nearly half. Scientists sampled the repertoires only once the peak T cell response had passed.

V was trimmed by 4 bases and J by 1 base, leaving 12 bases between them. The CDR3 is 15 residues long. Germline assignment: CDR1 SNHLY and CDR2 FYNNEI. Notes on this clone: What it recognizes is unknown.

The origin of this receptor is an adult in good health. The source was peripheral blood, collected on day 0 of AZD1222 vaccination. The chain carries TRBV2 and TRBJ2-3, with a possible D match to TRBD2 (5 bases). CDR3 in DNA: TGTGCCAGCAGTGCTGGTTCAGCGGGCACAGATACGCAGTATTTT. Translation gives CASSAGSAGTDTQYF.